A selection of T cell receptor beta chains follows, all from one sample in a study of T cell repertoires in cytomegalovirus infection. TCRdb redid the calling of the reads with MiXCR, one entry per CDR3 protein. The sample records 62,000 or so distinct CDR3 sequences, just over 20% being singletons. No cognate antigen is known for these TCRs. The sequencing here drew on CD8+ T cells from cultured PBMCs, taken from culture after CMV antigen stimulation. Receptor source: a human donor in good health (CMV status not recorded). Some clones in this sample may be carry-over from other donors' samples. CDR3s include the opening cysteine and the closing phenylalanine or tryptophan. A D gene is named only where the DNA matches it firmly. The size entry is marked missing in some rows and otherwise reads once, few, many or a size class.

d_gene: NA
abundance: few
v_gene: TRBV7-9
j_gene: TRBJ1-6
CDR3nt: TGTGCCAGCAGCTTACCAACAGGGATGGGTAGTTCACCCCTCCACTTT
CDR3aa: CASSLPTGMGSSPLHF

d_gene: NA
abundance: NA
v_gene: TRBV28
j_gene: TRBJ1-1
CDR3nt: TGTGCCAGCAGTACCCTTGGACGGATAGAACACACTGAAGCTTTCTTT
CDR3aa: CASSTLGRIEHTEAFF

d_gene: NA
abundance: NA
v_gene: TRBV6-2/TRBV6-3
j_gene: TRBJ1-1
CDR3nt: TGTGCCAGCAGTTACTCGCCCCCTGAAGCTTTCTTT
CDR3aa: CASSYSPPEAFF

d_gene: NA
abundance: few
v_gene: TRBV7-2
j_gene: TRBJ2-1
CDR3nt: TGTGCCAGCAGCTTAGGAGTGAATGAGCAGTTCTTC
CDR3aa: CASSLGVNEQFF

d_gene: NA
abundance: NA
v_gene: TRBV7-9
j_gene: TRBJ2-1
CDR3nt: TGTGCCAGCAGCTCACCGACATTCTCCTACAATGAGCAGTTCTTC
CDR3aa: CASSSPTFSYNEQFF

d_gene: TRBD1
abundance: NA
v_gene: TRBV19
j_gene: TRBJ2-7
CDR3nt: TGTGCCAGTAGTATGACAACAGGGGCGTCGAACCCCTACGAGCAGTACTTC
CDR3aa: CASSMTTGASNPYEQYF

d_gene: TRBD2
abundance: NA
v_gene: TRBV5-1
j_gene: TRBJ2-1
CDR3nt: TGCGCCAGCAGCATTTCTAGCGGGGGCCTCAATGAGCAGTTCTTC
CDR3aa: CASSISSGGLNEQFF

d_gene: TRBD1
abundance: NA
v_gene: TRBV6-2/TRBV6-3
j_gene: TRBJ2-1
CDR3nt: TGTGCCAGCAAAGATTTACAGGGGGGTTCCTACAATGAGCAGTTCTTC
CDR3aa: CASKDLQGGSYNEQFF

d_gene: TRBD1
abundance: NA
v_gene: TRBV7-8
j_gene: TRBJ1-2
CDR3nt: TGTGCCAGCAGCTTCCAGGGGGGAAATGGCTACACCTTC
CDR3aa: CASSFQGGNGYTF

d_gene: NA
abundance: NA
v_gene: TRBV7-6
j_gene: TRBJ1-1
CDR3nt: TGTGCCACCAGCCAATCAATGAACACTGAAGCTTTCTTT
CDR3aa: CATSQSMNTEAFF

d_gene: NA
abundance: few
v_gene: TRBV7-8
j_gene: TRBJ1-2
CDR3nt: TGTGCCAGCAGCTTCTCAGGGTATTATGGCTACACCTTC
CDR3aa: CASSFSGYYGYTF

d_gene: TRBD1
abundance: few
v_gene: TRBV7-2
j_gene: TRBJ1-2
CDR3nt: TGTGCCAGCAGCTTAATCTGGGACAGGGTCTCCAATGGCTACACCTTC
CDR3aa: CASSLIWDRVSNGYTF

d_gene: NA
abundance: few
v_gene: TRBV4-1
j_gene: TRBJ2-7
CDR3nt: TGCGCCAGCAGCCAAGAGGCAGGGGTTTCCTACGAGCAGTACTTC
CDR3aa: CASSQEAGVSYEQYF

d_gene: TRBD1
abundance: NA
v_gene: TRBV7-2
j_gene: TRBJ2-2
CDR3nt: TGTGCCAGCTCCGAAGGGGCGGGACAGGGTTTCCGCGCCGGGGAGCTGTTTTTT
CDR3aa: CASSEGAGQGFRAGELFF

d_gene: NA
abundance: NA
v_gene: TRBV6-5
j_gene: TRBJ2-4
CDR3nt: TGTGCCAGCACCCCGGGGAGAAGTCTAGCCAAAAACATTCAGTACTTC
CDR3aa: CASTPGRSLAKNIQYF

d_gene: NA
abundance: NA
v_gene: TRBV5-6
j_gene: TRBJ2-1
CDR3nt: TGTGCCAGCAGCGTATTTGGGGCAGGGGACATCTACAATGAGCAGTTCTTC
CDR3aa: CASSVFGAGDIYNEQFF

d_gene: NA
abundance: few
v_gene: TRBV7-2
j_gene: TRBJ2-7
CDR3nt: TGTGCCAGCAGCTTAGGTTCTTTCTGGAGTTACGAGCAGTACTTC
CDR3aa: CASSLGSFWSYEQYF

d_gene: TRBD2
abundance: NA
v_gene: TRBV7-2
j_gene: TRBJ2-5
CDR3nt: TGTGCCAGCAGCTTAGCCCGTAGCGGGGGCCTGTACCAAGAGACCCAGTACTTC
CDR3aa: CASSLARSGGLYQETQYF

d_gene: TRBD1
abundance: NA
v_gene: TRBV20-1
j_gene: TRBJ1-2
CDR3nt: TGCAGTGCTCTGGACAGGGTGGCTGGCTACACCTTC
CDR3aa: CSALDRVAGYTF

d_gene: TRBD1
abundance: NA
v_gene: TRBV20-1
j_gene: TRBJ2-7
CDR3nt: TGCAGTGCTAGGGGACAGGGCTCCTACGAGCAGTACTTC
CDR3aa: CSARGQGSYEQYF

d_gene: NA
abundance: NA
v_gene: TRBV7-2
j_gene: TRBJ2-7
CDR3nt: TGTGCCAGCAGCTCGCCCTTTCATCCCTACGAGCAGTACTTC
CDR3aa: CASSSPFHPYEQYF

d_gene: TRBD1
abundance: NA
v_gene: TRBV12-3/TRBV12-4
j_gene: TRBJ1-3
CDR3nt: TGTGCCAGCAGACAGGGGGCAAGAGGAAACACCATATATTTT
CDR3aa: CASRQGARGNTIYF

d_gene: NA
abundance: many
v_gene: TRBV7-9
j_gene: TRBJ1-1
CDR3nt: TGTGCCAGCAGCTTAGATCGGGGGGCCGGCACTGAAGCTTTCTTT
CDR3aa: CASSLDRGAGTEAFF

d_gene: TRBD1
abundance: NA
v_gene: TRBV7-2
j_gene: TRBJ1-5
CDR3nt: TGTGCCAGCAGCTTGACAGGGCTAATAGGTCAGCCCCAGCATTTT
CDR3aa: CASSLTGLIGQPQHF

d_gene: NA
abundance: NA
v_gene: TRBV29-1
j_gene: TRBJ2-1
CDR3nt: TGCAGCGTTGTCCCCAGGGGCGAGAATGAGCAGTTCTTC
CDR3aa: CSVVPRGENEQFF

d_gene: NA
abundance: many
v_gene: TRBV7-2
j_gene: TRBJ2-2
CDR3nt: TGTGCCAGCAGCCGGGGCTGGGTCGGGGAGCTGTTTTTT
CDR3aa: CASSRGWVGELFF

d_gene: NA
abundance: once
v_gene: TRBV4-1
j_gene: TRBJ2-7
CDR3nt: TGCGCCAGCAGCTACAAGCAGGAAACCTACGAGCAGTACTTC
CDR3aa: CASSYKQETYEQYF

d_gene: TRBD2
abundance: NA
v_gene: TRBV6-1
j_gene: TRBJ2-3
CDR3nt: TGTGCCAGCAGCGAACTAGCGTCGTTAAGCACAGATACGCAGTATTTT
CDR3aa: CASSELASLSTDTQYF